The source of this T cell receptor (beta chain) is a study of early T cells in non-severe SARS-CoV-2 infection. CDR3 length: 15 residues. V was pared by 4 bases and J by 2 bases, with 3 bases of the junction left unmatched. The V gene's germline CDR1 is SGHRS and CDR2 YFSETQ. MiXCR, applied by TCRdb to the 5' RACE reads, yields one record per CDR3 protein. This table has about 58,000 distinct CDR3 sequences, approximately 8% appearing once. The receptor's source is an adult who was a healthcare worker with PCR-confirmed SARS-CoV-2 infection or an uninfected control (not recorded which). The chain has TRBV5-1 and TRBJ2-6; 7 bases line up with TRBD2. Input material: whole blood. CDR3 protein: CASSAGVTGANVLTF. The CDR3 nucleotides read TGCGCCAGCAGCGCGGGGGTCACTGGGGCCAACGTCCTGACTTTC.